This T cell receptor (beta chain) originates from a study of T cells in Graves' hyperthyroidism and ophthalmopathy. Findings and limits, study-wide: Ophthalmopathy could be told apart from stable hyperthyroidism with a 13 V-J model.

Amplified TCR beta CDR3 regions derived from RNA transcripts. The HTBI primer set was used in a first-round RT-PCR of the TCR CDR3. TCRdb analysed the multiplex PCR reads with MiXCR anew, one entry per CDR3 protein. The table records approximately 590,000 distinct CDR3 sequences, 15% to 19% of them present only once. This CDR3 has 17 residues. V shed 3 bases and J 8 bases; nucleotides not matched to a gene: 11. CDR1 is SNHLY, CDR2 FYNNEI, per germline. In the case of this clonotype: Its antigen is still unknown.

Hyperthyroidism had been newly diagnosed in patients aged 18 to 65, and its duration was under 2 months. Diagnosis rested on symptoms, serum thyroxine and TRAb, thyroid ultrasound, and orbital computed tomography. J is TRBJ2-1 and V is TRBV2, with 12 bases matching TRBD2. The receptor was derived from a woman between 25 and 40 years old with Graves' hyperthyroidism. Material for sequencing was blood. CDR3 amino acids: CASSDRLAGGLEHEQFF. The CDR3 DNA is TGTGCCAGCAGTGATAGGCTAGCGGGAGGGCTCGAGCATGAGCAGTTCTTC.